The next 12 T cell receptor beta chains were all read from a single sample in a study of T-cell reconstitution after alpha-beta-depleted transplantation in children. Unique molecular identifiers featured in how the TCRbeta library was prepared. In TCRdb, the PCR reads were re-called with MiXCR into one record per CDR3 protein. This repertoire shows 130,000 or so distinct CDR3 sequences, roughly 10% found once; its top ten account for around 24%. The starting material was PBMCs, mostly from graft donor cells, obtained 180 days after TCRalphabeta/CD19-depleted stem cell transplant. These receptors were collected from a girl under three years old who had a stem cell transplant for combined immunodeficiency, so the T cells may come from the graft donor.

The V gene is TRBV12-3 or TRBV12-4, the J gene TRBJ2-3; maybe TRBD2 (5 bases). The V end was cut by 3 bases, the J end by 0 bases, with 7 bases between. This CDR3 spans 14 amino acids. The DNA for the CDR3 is TGTGCCAGCAGTTTTTGGGAGAGCACAGATACGCAGTATTTT. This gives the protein CASSFWESTDTQYF.

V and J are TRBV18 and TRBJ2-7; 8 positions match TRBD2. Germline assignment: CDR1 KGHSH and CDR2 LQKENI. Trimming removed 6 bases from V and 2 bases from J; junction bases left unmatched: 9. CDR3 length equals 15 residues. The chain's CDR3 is CASSALSGRTYEQYF. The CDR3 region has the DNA TGTGCCAGCTCCGCACTCAGCGGGAGAACCTACGAGCAGTACTTC.

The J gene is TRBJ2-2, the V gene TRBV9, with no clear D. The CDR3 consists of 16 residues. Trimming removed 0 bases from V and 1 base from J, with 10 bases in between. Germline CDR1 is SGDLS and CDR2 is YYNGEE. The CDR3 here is CASSVGADQNTGELFF. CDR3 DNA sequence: TGTGCCAGCAGCGTAGGGGCAGACCAGAACACCGGGGAGCTGTTTTTT.

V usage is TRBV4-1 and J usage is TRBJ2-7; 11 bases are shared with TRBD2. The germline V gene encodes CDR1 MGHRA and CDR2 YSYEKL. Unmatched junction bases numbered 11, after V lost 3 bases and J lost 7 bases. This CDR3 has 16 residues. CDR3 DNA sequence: TGCGCCAGCAGCCACCTTAGCGGGAGGGCCCGGAGGGAGCAGTACTTC. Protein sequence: CASSHLSGRARREQYF.

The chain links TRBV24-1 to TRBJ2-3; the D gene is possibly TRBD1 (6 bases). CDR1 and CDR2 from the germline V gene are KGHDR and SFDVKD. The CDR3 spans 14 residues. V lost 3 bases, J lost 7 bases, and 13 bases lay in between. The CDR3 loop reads CATSDPPRGYTQYF. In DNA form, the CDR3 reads TGTGCCACCAGTGATCCCCCCAGGGGATATACGCAGTATTTT.

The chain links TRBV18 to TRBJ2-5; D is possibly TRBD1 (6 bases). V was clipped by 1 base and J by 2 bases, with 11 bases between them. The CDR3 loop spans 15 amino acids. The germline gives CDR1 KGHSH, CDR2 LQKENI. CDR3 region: CASSPLQGWQETQYF. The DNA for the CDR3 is TGTGCCAGCTCACCACTTCAGGGGTGGCAAGAGACCCAGTACTTC.

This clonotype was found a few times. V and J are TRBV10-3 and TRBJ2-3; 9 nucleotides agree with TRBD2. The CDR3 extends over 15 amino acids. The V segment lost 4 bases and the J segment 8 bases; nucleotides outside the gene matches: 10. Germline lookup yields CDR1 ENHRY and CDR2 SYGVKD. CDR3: CAISVSGGPQGTQYF. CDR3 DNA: TGTGCCATCAGTGTCAGCGGGGGGCCGCAAGGTACGCAGTATTTT.

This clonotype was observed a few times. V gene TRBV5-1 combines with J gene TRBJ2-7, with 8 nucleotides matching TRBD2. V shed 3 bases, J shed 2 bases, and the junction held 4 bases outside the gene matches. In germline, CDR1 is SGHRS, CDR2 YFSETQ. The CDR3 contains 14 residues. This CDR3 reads CASSYGGGTYEQYF. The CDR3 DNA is TGCGCCAGCAGCTACGGCGGGGGGACCTACGAGCAGTACTTC.

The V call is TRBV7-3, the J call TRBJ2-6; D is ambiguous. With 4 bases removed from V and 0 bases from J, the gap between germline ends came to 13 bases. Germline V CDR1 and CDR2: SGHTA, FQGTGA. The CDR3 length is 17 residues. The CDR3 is CASSSGGPSSGANVLTF. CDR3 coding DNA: TGTGCCAGCAGCTCCGGCGGACCGTCCTCTGGGGCCAACGTCCTGACTTTC. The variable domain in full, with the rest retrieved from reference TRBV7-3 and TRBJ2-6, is GAGVSQTPSNKVTEKGKYVELRCDPISGHTALYWYRQSLGQGPEFLIYFQGTGAADDSGLPNDRFFAVRPEGSVSTLKIQRTERGDSAVYLCASSSGGPSSGANVLTFGAGSRLTVL.

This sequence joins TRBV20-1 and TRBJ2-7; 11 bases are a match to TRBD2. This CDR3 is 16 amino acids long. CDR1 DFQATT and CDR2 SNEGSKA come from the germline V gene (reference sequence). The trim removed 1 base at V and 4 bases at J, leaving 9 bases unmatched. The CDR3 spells CSARGGLAAGEYEQYF. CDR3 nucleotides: TGCAGTGCTAGAGGGGGACTAGCGGCCGGGGAGTACGAGCAGTACTTC.

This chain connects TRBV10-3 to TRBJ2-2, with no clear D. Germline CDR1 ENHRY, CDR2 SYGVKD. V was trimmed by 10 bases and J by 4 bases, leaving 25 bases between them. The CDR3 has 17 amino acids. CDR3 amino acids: CATNPFGGSVATGELFF. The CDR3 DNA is TGTGCCACCAACCCCTTTGGCGGTTCCGTCGCCACCGGGGAGCTGTTTTTT.

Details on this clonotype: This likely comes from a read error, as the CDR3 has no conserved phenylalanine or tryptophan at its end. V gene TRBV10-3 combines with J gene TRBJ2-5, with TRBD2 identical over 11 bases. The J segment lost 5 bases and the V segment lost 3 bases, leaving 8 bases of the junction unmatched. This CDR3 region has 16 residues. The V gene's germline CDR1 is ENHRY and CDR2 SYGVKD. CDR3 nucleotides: TGTGCCATCAGTGATCGAATAGCGGGAGGGGGTGAGACCCAGTACTTG. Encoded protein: CAISDRIAGGGETQYL.